This TCR beta chain is from a study of human T cells and chemical hapten exposure. Time point denoted: patch test 3, about 24 weeks after DPC sensitization. Treatment described: therapeutic diphenylcyclopropenone sensitization with weekly scalp DPC. The CDR3 has 14 amino acids. In germline, CDR1 is SGHAT, CDR2 FQNNGV. Trimming left V 1 base short and J 4 bases short, with 8 bases between. Per the original methods: TCRs per sample had a median of 95,638 and ranged from roughly 20,000 to 690,600. In TCRdb, the RACE reads were re-called with MiXCR into one record per CDR3 protein. TCRdb's processing, not the authors' own work, is the source of the V and J calls. The sample lists tens of thousands of distinct CDR3 sequences, 9.9% occurring once.

The material sequenced was whole blood, taken in connection with sensitization to the hapten diphenylcyclopropenone (DPC). The TCR originated in a woman aged 40 to 50 with alopecia areata. Some clones in this sample may be carry-over from other donors' samples. V and J are TRBV11-2 and TRBJ1-3; D unclear. Here the CDR3 reads CASSLGGKGNTIYF. As DNA, the CDR3 is TGTGCCAGCAGCTTAGGAGGCAAGGGAAACACCATATATTTT.